This paragraph reports one TCR beta chain. Which antigen it targets is not known. At the junction V is shortened by 8 bases and J by 5 bases; bases outside the gene matches: 29. The CDR3 covers 21 residues, taking in both the cysteine and the phenylalanine. The retained sequence is limited to the CDR3, 63 bases, with the frame set at the first base. The germline V gene (reference sequence) supplies CDR1 MNHEY and CDR2 SMNVEV. The receptor library was made with the immunoSEQ multiplex PCR assay. As stored in TCRdb, this immuneACCESS dataset retains in-frame rearrangements with V and J assigned. A fraction of the clones does not appear; measured against another copy, unresolved V genes explain less than half of the discrepancy, and the remainder lacks a known reason. The table of this sample itemizes fewer than 200,000 clones. 2% to 2.5% of the sample comes from the top ten. This record belongs to a study of control samples from healthy donors and cancer patients (dated by TCRdb to about 2020).

The specimen was blood. The receptor chain draws on TRBV27 and TRBJ2-3, with 9 bases aligning to TRBD1. The receptor was isolated from a woman aged 25 to 45 in good health. Read as DNA, the sequence is TGTGCCAGCGGATTACGACTCAACTTAGCTACCGGACAGGGGTATGGAGATACGCAGTATTTT. It specifies CASGLRLNLATGQGYGDTQYF.